The rows below give T cell receptor beta chains drawn from one sample of a study of OX40 agonist ivuxolimab in advanced cancers. The repertoire was sequenced with immunoSEQ multiplex PCR; TCRdb's copy has only in-frame clones and lacks some. This sample yields 35,000 to 45,000 clones, of which less than 95% are seen a single time; 12% to 15% belongs to the top ten. Here the sequenced sample was CD4+ or CD8+ T cells sorted from blood, taken in a trial of the OX40 agonist ivuxolimab. The origin of the receptors is an adult with an advanced solid tumor such as melanoma, head and neck, liver or kidney cancer. CDR3s include the opening cysteine and the closing phenylalanine or tryptophan. The D gene is left open where the match is weak. Clone size is not always given. Where it is, it says once, few, many or a class for expanded clones.

D gene: TRBD2; V gene: TRBV4-1; J gene: TRBJ2-1; clone size: -; CDR3 DNA: TGCGCCAGCAGCCAAAGTCTCAGAGCGGGGGCCGTGGATGAGCAGTTCTTC; CDR3 protein: CASSQSLRAGAVDEQFF
D gene: -; V gene: TRBV30; J gene: TRBJ2-1; clone size: -; CDR3 DNA: TGTGCCTGGAGTGTACTTGCGGATGAGCAGTTCTTC; CDR3 protein: CAWSVLADEQFF
D gene: -; V gene: TRBV4-1; J gene: TRBJ2-7; clone size: -; CDR3 DNA: TGCGCCAGCAGCCTTCAAAGGGCGGACGAGCAGTACTTC; CDR3 protein: CASSLQRADEQYF
D gene: -; V gene: TRBV7-9; J gene: TRBJ2-1; clone size: -; CDR3 DNA: TGTGCCAGCAGCTCCACAGACAGTAGCTCCTACAATGAGCAGTTCTTC; CDR3 protein: CASSSTDSSSYNEQFF
D gene: TRBD2; V gene: TRBV6-5; J gene: TRBJ2-1; clone size: -; CDR3 DNA: TGTGCCAGCAGCCTACTAGCGACGGGAGTGGATGAGCAGTTCTTC; CDR3 protein: CASSLLATGVDEQFF
D gene: TRBD2; V gene: TRBV19; J gene: TRBJ2-3; clone size: -; CDR3 DNA: TGTGCCAGTAGCCCGGGACTAGCGGGAGGACTGGGCACAGATACGCAGTATTTT; CDR3 protein: CASSPGLAGGLGTDTQYF
D gene: TRBD1; V gene: TRBV19; J gene: TRBJ2-7; clone size: once; CDR3 DNA: TGTGCCAGTAGCCCATCGGGACAGGGGACCTACGAGCAGTACTTC; CDR3 protein: CASSPSGQGTYEQYF
D gene: TRBD2; V gene: TRBV10-3; J gene: TRBJ2-7; clone size: -; CDR3 DNA: TGTGCCATCCTAGCGGAAGTAAGCTACGAGCAGTACTTC; CDR3 protein: CAILAEVSYEQYF
D gene: -; V gene: TRBV2; J gene: TRBJ2-2; clone size: -; CDR3 DNA: TGTGCCAGCAGACCCCAGCTAGGTGCAGTAAGCACCGGGGAGCTGTTTTTT; CDR3 protein: CASRPQLGAVSTGELFF
D gene: -; V gene: TRBV18; J gene: TRBJ2-7; clone size: -; CDR3 DNA: TGTGCCAGCTCACCAGGCAGAAACTACGAGCAGTACTTC; CDR3 protein: CASSPGRNYEQYF
D gene: TRBD1; V gene: TRBV7-9; J gene: TRBJ2-1; clone size: -; CDR3 DNA: TGTGCCAGCAGCTTGGGACAGGGGGCCTATGAGCAGTTCTTC; CDR3 protein: CASSLGQGAYEQFF
D gene: TRBD1; V gene: TRBV27; J gene: TRBJ1-2; clone size: -; CDR3 DNA: TGTGCCAGCAGTTTAGCGGCAGGGGGCTATGGCTACACCTTC; CDR3 protein: CASSLAAGGYGYTF
D gene: TRBD2; V gene: TRBV6-6; J gene: TRBJ2-1; clone size: -; CDR3 DNA: TGTGCCAGCAGTTACTCGCCTAGCGGGGGACACAATGAGCAGTTCTTC; CDR3 protein: CASSYSPSGGHNEQFF
D gene: -; V gene: TRBV6-1; J gene: TRBJ2-7; clone size: few; CDR3 DNA: TGTGCCAGCAGTGCTCGCGGAGCGGGCTACTACGAGCAGTACTTC; CDR3 protein: CASSARGAGYYEQYF
D gene: TRBD1; V gene: TRBV19; J gene: TRBJ1-2; clone size: -; CDR3 DNA: TGTGCCAGTAGTATCACCCCGGGACAGGGATCGGAAGGCTACACCTTC; CDR3 protein: CASSITPGQGSEGYTF
D gene: -; V gene: TRBV28; J gene: TRBJ2-3; clone size: -; CDR3 DNA: TGTGCCAGCAGTGTACAGGGCAGCACGGTACTTTTCGATACGCAGTATTTT; CDR3 protein: CASSVQGSTVLFDTQYF
D gene: -; V gene: TRBV7-7; J gene: TRBJ2-5; clone size: once; CDR3 DNA: TGTGCTAGCAGCCCCGGGGTAGGAACACAAGAGACCCAGTACTTC; CDR3 protein: CASSPGVGTQETQYF
D gene: -; V gene: TRBV5-6; J gene: TRBJ2-5; clone size: once; CDR3 DNA: TGTGCCAGCAGCTTTCAAGGGCTGGAGACCCAGTACTTC; CDR3 protein: CASSFQGLETQYF
D gene: TRBD2; V gene: TRBV28; J gene: TRBJ2-7; clone size: -; CDR3 DNA: TGTGCCAGCAGGGCCGGGACTAGCGGGAGGACTCGATACGAGCAGTACTTC; CDR3 protein: CASRAGTSGRTRYEQYF
D gene: -; V gene: TRBV11-3; J gene: TRBJ2-1; clone size: -; CDR3 DNA: TGTGCCAGCAGCTTAGCGGGGACTGAGCAGTTCTTC; CDR3 protein: CASSLAGTEQFF
D gene: -; V gene: TRBV21-1; J gene: TRBJ2-2; clone size: few; CDR3 DNA: TGTGCCACCAGATATTTGCGGGTACCGAACACCGGGGAGCTGTTTTTT; CDR3 protein: CATRYLRVPNTGELFF
D gene: -; V gene: TRBV29-1; J gene: TRBJ1-1; clone size: -; CDR3 DNA: TGCAGCGTGACGGCGAACACTGAAGCTTTCTTT; CDR3 protein: CSVTANTEAFF
D gene: TRBD1; V gene: TRBV2; J gene: TRBJ2-7; clone size: once; CDR3 DNA: TGTGCCAGCAGTAATCTACGACAGGGTATCTACGAGCAGTACTTC; CDR3 protein: CASSNLRQGIYEQYF
D gene: -; V gene: TRBV7-9; J gene: TRBJ1-4; clone size: -; CDR3 DNA: TGTGCCAGCAGCTTAGCTACCCATGAAAAACTGTTTTTT; CDR3 protein: CASSLATHEKLFF
D gene: -; V gene: TRBV13; J gene: TRBJ2-3; clone size: -; CDR3 DNA: TGTGCCAGCAGCTTAATGGGGGGCCGGGGAAGCACAGATACGCAGTATTTT; CDR3 protein: CASSLMGGRGSTDTQYF